These 21 T cell receptor beta chains came from one sample sequenced in a study of CD8+CD57+ T cells in acquired aplastic anemia. Genomic DNA provided the template from which TCR beta VDJ and CDR3 profiles were obtained. One entry per CDR3 protein, called by TCRdb with MiXCR from the reads. The data contain approximately 99,000 distinct CDR3 sequences, 40% to 65% of them singletons. The sample comprised sorted CD4+, CD8+, or CD8+CD57+ T cells (not recorded which) from PBMCs. All receptors come from a human donor in good health, serving as a control.

The CDR3 bases are TGTGCCAGCAGTTTCCGGGTTAGCACAGATACGCAGTATTTT. Amino acids: CASSFRVSTDTQYF. The chain has TRBV12-3 or TRBV12-4 and TRBJ2-3; unclear D gene. V dropped 3 bases and J dropped 0 bases, with 7 bases sitting between them. There are 14 residues in the CDR3.

V is TRBV20-1 and J is TRBJ2-5; 11 bases map to TRBD2. Germline lookup yields CDR1 DFQATT and CDR2 SNEGSKA (reference sequence). The CDR3 is made up of 12 amino acids. The CDR3 reads CGSSGGQETQYF. CDR3 nucleotides: TGCGGATCTAGCGGGGGGCAAGAGACCCAGTACTTC.

This clonotype was observed many times. V usage is TRBV20-1 and J usage is TRBJ2-7; D is possibly TRBD2 (5 bases). This CDR3 is 13 amino acids long. The V end was cut by 3 bases, the J end by 0 bases, with 9 bases between. Germline V gene data show CDR1 as DFQATT and CDR2 as SNEGSKA (reference sequence). The CDR3 DNA is TGCAGTGCTAGTGGAGGAAACTCCTACGAGCAGTACTTC. As protein: CSASGGNSYEQYF.

This clonotype was recorded at least ten times. The rearrangement joins TRBV12-3 or TRBV12-4 to TRBJ2-5; no clear D. Trimming removed 4 bases at V and 0 bases at J, with 15 bases between. This CDR3 region has 16 residues. CDR3 sequence reads: CASSYRVLRDQETQYF. The CDR3 bases are TGTGCCAGCAGTTACCGGGTCCTGAGAGACCAAGAGACCCAGTACTTC.

The V and J genes are TRBV20-1 and TRBJ2-1; either TRBD1 or TRBD2 may supply D (5 bases each). Trimming cost V 6 bases and J 0 bases, with 12 bases left between them. The CDR3 has 14 amino acids. Germline lookup yields CDR1 DFQATT and CDR2 SNEGSKA (reference sequence). CDR3 in DNA: TGCAGTGCCACTAGGGGATCCTCCTACAATGAGCAGTTCTTC. This gives the protein CSATRGSSYNEQFF.

The rearrangement links TRBV29-1 to TRBJ2-1, with TRBD1 matching 11 bases. Per the germline V gene, CDR1 is SQVTM and CDR2 is ANQGSEA. J gave up 10 bases and V 6 bases, and 5 bases lay outside the gene matches. The CDR3 has 12 amino acids. As DNA, the CDR3 is TGCAGCGTCGGGACAGGGGGAGAGGAGCAGTTCTTC. Translating gives CSVGTGGEEQFF.

This clonotype came up a few times. This chain links TRBV19 with TRBJ2-5, with D maybe TRBD2 (5 bases). The CDR3 runs to 14 residues. Trimming left V 5 bases short and J 3 bases short, with 13 bases between. The V gene's germline CDR1 is LNHDA and CDR2 SQIVND (reference sequence). CDR3 amino acids: CASSFRTGEETQYF. The CDR3 DNA follows: TGTGCCAGTAGTTTCCGGACTGGGGAAGAGACCCAGTACTTC.

This chain links TRBV25-1 with TRBJ1-1, with D possibly being TRBD1 (6 bases). Germline V gives CDR1 MGHDK, CDR2 SYGVNS. The CDR3 contains 14 residues. V was cut by 6 bases and J by 1 base, with 12 bases left in between. CDR3 in DNA: TGTGCCAGCAGCGGGGGGGGACAGAACACTGAAGCTTTCTTT. Translation gives CASSGGGQNTEAFF. The whole variable domain, remainder taken from reference TRBV25-1 and TRBJ1-1, is EADIYQTPRYLVIGTGKKITLECSQTMGHDKMYWYQQDPGMELHLIHYSYGVNSTEKGDLSSESTVSRIRTEHFPLTLESARPSHTSQYLCASSGGGQNTEAFFGQGTRLTVV.

This clonotype was detected many times. J is TRBJ1-5 and V is TRBV4-3; weak D call: TRBD1 (6 bases). Trimming shortened V by 6 bases and J by 0 bases, and 12 bases separated the two germline ends. This CDR3 spans 15 amino acids. Per germline, CDR1 LGHNA and CDR2 YSLEER. CDR3 sequence: CASRTGTTSNQPQHF. The CDR3 bases are TGCGCCAGCAGGACCGGGACAACTAGCAATCAGCCCCAGCATTTT.

The table lists this clonotype with many counts. The rearrangement links TRBV11-2 to TRBJ2-5; 8 nucleotides align to TRBD2. Trimming removed 7 bases from V and 5 bases from J; junction bases left unmatched: 6. CDR3 length equals 13 residues. Germline CDR1 and CDR2: SGHAT and FQNNGV. CDR3 DNA: TGTGCCAGCAAAGCGGGGGTCGGGGAGACCCAGTACTTC. Translation: CASKAGVGETQYF.

A single count supports this clonotype. V gene TRBV7-9 combines with J gene TRBJ2-1; TRBD1 or TRBD2 may be the D gene (5 bases each). Germline-derived CDR1 and CDR2 are SEHNR and FQNEAQ (reference sequence). Trimming shortened V by 0 bases and J by 7 bases, and 13 bases separated the two germline ends. CDR3 length equals 15 residues. CDR3 in DNA: TGTGCCAGCAGCTTAGCTTCGGGGCCGGGGAATGAGCAGTTCTTC. As protein: CASSLASGPGNEQFF.

This sequence joins TRBV4-2 and TRBJ1-1; D unclear. Germline CDR1 and CDR2: LGHNA and YNFKEQ. Between the trimmed V and J ends, which lost 0 bases and 5 bases, there was a span of 7 bases. This CDR3 is built from 13 residues. CDR3 in amino acids: CASSQDVVTEAFF. The CDR3 DNA is TGTGCCAGCAGCCAAGATGTGGTGACTGAAGCTTTCTTT.

The chain has TRBV9 and TRBJ2-1, with D maybe TRBD2 (5 bases). This CDR3 spans 12 amino acids. Germline CDR1 and CDR2: SGDLS and YYNGEE. Trimming removed 3 bases from V and 8 bases from J, with 9 bases in between. This CDR3 is CASSELAHEQFF. The CDR3, as DNA: TGTGCCAGCAGCGAGCTAGCTCATGAGCAGTTCTTC.

The rearrangement joins TRBV19 to TRBJ1-5; D perhaps matches TRBD1 (6 bases). The CDR3 covers 14 residues. Trimming pared 5 bases from V and 7 bases from J, leaving 15 bases between. From germline, CDR1 is LNHDA and CDR2 SQIVND (reference sequence). This CDR3 reads CASSWGQGRQPQHF. The CDR3 nucleotides read TGTGCCAGTAGTTGGGGGCAGGGGAGACAGCCCCAGCATTTT.

In its sample, this clonotype was seen a few times. V and J are TRBV5-5 and TRBJ1-4; D is unresolved. Germline V gene data show CDR1 as SGHKS and CDR2 as YYEKEE (reference sequence). The CDR3 spans 15 residues. V lost 4 bases and J lost 3, with 13 bases in between. DNA of the CDR3: TGTGCCAGCAGCCCGCCGAATCGGGCTAATGAAAAACTGTTTTTT. Translating gives CASSPPNRANEKLFF.

The chain uses TRBV20-1 and TRBJ2-7, with TRBD1 identical over 9 bases. Germline CDR1 is DFQATT and CDR2 is SNEGSKA (reference sequence). CDR3 length equals 15 residues. Trimming cost V 5 bases and J 5 bases; bases outside gene matches: 13. The CDR3: CSAAPPGTGIDEQYF. The CDR3 coding sequence is TGCAGTGCTGCCCCTCCCGGGACAGGGATCGACGAGCAGTACTTC.

The rearrangement uses TRBV10-2 and TRBJ2-7; 11 bases fit TRBD1. The CDR3 length is 15 residues. Unmatched junction bases numbered 4, after V lost 5 bases and J lost 1 base. Germline CDR1 WSHSY, CDR2 SAAADI. The CDR3 loop is CASSTGTGGSYEQYF. The CDR3 DNA reads TGCGCCAGCAGTACCGGGACAGGGGGTTCCTACGAGCAGTACTTC.

The sample holds many counts of this clonotype. V gene TRBV25-1 combines with J gene TRBJ2-3; 8 bases are a match to TRBD1. Unmatched junction bases numbered 3, after V lost 4 bases and J lost 3 bases. The CDR3 runs to 14 residues. Germline V gene lookup returns CDR1 MGHDK and CDR2 SYGVNS. CDR3 coding DNA: TGTGCCAGCAGTGGTGACAGGGGAACAGATACGCAGTATTTT. Translation: CASSGDRGTDTQYF.

This clonotype appeared many times. CDR3 sequence: CASSQGTGNEKLFF. The CDR3 coding sequence is TGTGCCAGCAGTCAAGGGACGGGTAATGAAAAACTGTTTTTT. The rearrangement joins TRBV9 to TRBJ1-4, with a possible D match to TRBD1 (5 bases). CDR3 size: 14 residues. V lost 5 bases to trimming and J lost 4 bases, with 12 bases between them. The germline gives CDR1 SGDLS, CDR2 YYNGEE.

This clonotype was counted at least ten times. The chain couples TRBV24-1 to TRBJ1-1, with D unresolved. Germline CDR1 KGHDR, CDR2 SFDVKD. V was pared by 12 bases and J by 4 bases, with 17 bases between. This CDR3 has 13 amino acids. CDR3 DNA sequence: TGTGCCTCCATGGGTGGCCGGGGCACTGAAGCTTTCTTT. As protein: CASMGGRGTEAFF.

This clonotype was observed once. The chain uses TRBV12-3 or TRBV12-4 and TRBJ1-6; D not resolved. This CDR3 comprises 14 residues. The ends were cut back, 2 bases at V and 8 bases at J, with 10 bases in the middle. The CDR3 region is CASSLFLLDSPLHF. The CDR3 coding sequence is TGTGCCAGCAGTTTATTTTTGCTAGATTCACCCCTCCACTTT.